Listed below are T cell receptor beta chains from one sample, sequenced in a study of T cell changes during pregnancy in multiple sclerosis. The data were produced by immunoSEQ multiplex PCR, yet TCRdb's version contains in-frame clones alone and is incomplete. The sample includes over 45,000 clones, over 80% of them seen just once. The sequencing used CD4+ T cells from peripheral blood mononuclear cells, collected in the second trimester of pregnancy. These receptors all come from a female donor in good health, enrolled as a control in a pregnancy study. CDR3s include the opening cysteine and the closing phenylalanine or tryptophan. D genes are given only for firm matches. Size is omitted from some rows. Given values are once, few, many or a class for expanded clones.

>.|TRBJ2-7|TRBD1|TRBV6-5
CAAKTGFGEQYF
TGTGCCGCGAAGACAGGGTTCGGCGAGCAGTACTTC
>.|TRBJ2-7|.|TRBV16
CASSQYGGTYEQYF
TGTGCCAGCAGCCAATACGGCGGCACCTACGAGCAGTACTTC
>medium-sized|TRBJ1-2|.|TRBV2
CATGGGYTF
TGTGCTACTGGGGGGGGCTACACCTTC
>.|TRBJ2-2|TRBD1|TRBV11-2
CASSHATGDGELFF
TGTGCCAGCAGCCACGCGACAGGGGACGGGGAGCTGTTTTTT
>.|TRBJ2-3|TRBD2|TRBV19
CASSTLLAGGPDTQYF
TGTGCCAGTAGTACTTTACTAGCGGGAGGGCCGGATACGCAGTATTTT
>.|TRBJ2-2|TRBD1|TRBV7-2
CASSPRTGNGELFF
TGTGCCAGCAGCCCCCGGACAGGGAACGGGGAGCTGTTTTTT
>.|TRBJ2-7|TRBD2|TRBV13
CASSFSRRERYEQYF
TGTGCCAGCAGCTTCTCCAGGCGGGAGAGGTACGAGCAGTACTTC
>.|TRBJ2-5|.|TRBV7-2
CASSEVGLKTQYF
TGTGCCAGCAGCGAGGTGGGGCTGAAGACCCAGTACTTC
>.|TRBJ1-3|TRBD1|TRBV2
CASSPQDRAFGNTIYF
TGTGCCAGCAGTCCCCAGGACAGGGCCTTTGGAAACACCATATATTTT
>.|TRBJ1-5|.|TRBV19
CASSQAGYLVSNQPQHF
TGTGCCAGTAGTCAGGCGGGGTACCTGGTGAGCAATCAGCCCCAGCATTTT
>.|TRBJ1-5|.|TRBV7-9
CASSLGPGFNQPQHF
TGTGCCAGCAGCTTGGGGCCCGGCTTTAATCAGCCCCAGCATTTT
>once|TRBJ1-5|.|TRBV6-6
CASSYSNSGNQPQHF
TGTGCCAGCAGTTACTCGAATTCGGGGAACCAGCCCCAGCATTTT
>.|TRBJ1-5|.|TRBV7-8
CASSTRTRQSNQPQHF
TGTGCCAGCAGCACCCGCACGCGACAGTCTAATCAGCCCCAGCATTTT
>.|TRBJ2-3|.|TRBV4-1
CASSHTDRFRPMSTDTQYF
TGCGCCAGCAGCCACACGGACAGATTCCGACCCATGAGCACAGATACGCAGTATTTT
>.|TRBJ1-2|.|TRBV6-4
CASSDAEAGYTF
TGTGCCAGCAGTGACGCCGAGGCTGGCTACACCTTC
>few|TRBJ2-5|TRBD2|TRBV28
CASSLELAARETQYF
TGTGCCAGCAGTTTAGAACTAGCGGCACGAGAGACCCAGTACTTC
>.|TRBJ1-6|.|TRBV5-6
CASSPLTGIDYSPLHF
TGTGCCAGCAGCCCACTTACAGGGATCGACTATTCACCCCTCCACTTT
>once|TRBJ2-3|TRBD2|TRBV7-8
CASSSLPRLAEDTQYF
TGTGCCAGCAGCTCCTTACCACGACTAGCGGAGGATACGCAGTATTTT
>.|TRBJ2-2|.|TRBV12-5
CASGLVYGASGVTGELFF
TGTGCTAGTGGTTTGGTTTATGGGGCGTCAGGGGTCACCGGGGAGCTGTTTTTT
>.|TRBJ2-1|TRBD2|TRBV27
CASSSSPTSGSQDEQFF
TGTGCCAGCAGTTCCTCACCGACTAGCGGGTCGCAGGATGAGCAGTTCTTC
>.|TRBJ2-3|.|TRBV19
CASSNWRRGDTQYF
TGTGCCAGTAGTAACTGGCGGAGGGGAGATACGCAGTATTTT
>.|TRBJ2-7|TRBD2|TRBV6-5
CASRTGLAGVGEQYF
TGTGCCAGCAGAACCGGACTAGCGGGAGTAGGGGAGCAGTACTTC
>.|TRBJ2-6|TRBD1|TRBV7-6
CASTRRQGAGANVLTF
TGTGCCAGCACCCGGAGACAGGGCGCCGGGGCCAACGTCCTGACTTTC
>.|TRBJ1-1|.|TRBV7-6
CASSVQENAEAFF
TGTGCCAGCAGCGTTCAGGAAAATGCTGAAGCTTTCTTT
>.|TRBJ1-2|TRBD1|TRBV7-8
CASSPDRNYGYTF
TGTGCCAGCAGCCCGGACAGGAACTATGGCTACACCTTC
>.|TRBJ1-1|.|TRBV19
CASSHTRQGGRWANTEAFF
TGTGCCAGTAGTCACACAAGGCAGGGTGGAAGGTGGGCGAACACTGAAGCTTTCTTT
>.|TRBJ2-7|.|TRBV10-1
CASSDSSKRSFGDEQYF
TGCGCCAGCAGTGATTCCTCGAAAAGGTCCTTCGGGGACGAGCAGTACTTC
>.|TRBJ2-3|.|TRBV4-1
CASSQVTSNTQYF
TGCGCCAGCAGCCAAGTAACTAGTAATACGCAGTATTTT
>.|TRBJ2-5|.|TRBV7-6
CASSLAQKETQYF
TGTGCCAGCAGCTTAGCCCAGAAAGAGACCCAGTACTTC
>.|TRBJ2-3|TRBD2|TRBV10-3
CAISGREGGDTQYF
TGTGCCATCAGTGGGCGGGAGGGTGGAGATACGCAGTATTTT
>.|TRBJ2-5|TRBD2|TRBV4-1
CASSAPGRGDQETQYF
TGCGCCAGCAGCGCTCCGGGGCGGGGGGACCAAGAGACCCAGTACTTC
>.|TRBJ1-5|.|TRBV6-1
CASSEARAGQPQHF
TGTGCCAGCAGTGAAGCGAGGGCAGGTCAGCCCCAGCATTTT
>.|TRBJ1-2|.|TRBV28
CASSLSRTNYGYTF
TGTGCCAGCAGTTTATCCAGGACTAACTATGGCTACACCTTC
>.|TRBJ1-2|.|TRBV9
CASSVATGLLYGYTF
TGTGCCAGCAGCGTAGCTACAGGGTTACTCTATGGCTACACCTTC
>.|TRBJ1-5|TRBD1|TRBV18
CASSPGTGINQPQHF
TGTGCCAGCTCACCTGGGACAGGCATCAATCAGCCCCAGCATTTT
>.|TRBJ2-5|.|TRBV6-5
CASSRLGQTETQYF
TGTGCCAGCAGTCGACTCGGACAGACGGAGACCCAGTACTTC
>.|TRBJ1-1|.|TRBV6-1
CAISGQMMNTEAFF
TGTGCCATATCGGGACAAATGATGAACACTGAAGCTTTCTTT
>.|TRBJ2-3|TRBD2|TRBV30
CARQLAGVSDTQYF
TGTGCCCGCCAACTAGCGGGAGTTTCAGATACGCAGTATTTT
>.|TRBJ1-3|TRBD1|TRBV5-1
CASSLEGARGNTIYF
TGCGCCAGCAGCTTGGAGGGGGCGCGGGGAAACACCATATATTTT
>.|TRBJ2-3|.|TRBV5-5
CASSLRTITDTQYF
TGTGCCAGCAGCCTACGGACTATCACAGATACGCAGTATTTT